The clone carrying this TCR beta chain was counted a few times. The target antigen is unknown. The CDR3 spans 17 residues. Germline CDR1 is MGHRA and CDR2 is YSYEKL. Trimming pared 1 base from V and 6 bases from J, leaving 22 bases between. The sample originates from a study of response to subunit inactivated influenza vaccine. Study observations and caveats: After each seasonal influenza vaccination, few new T cells are recruited, the authors suggested.

TCRdb processed the RT-PCR reads anew with MiXCR; each CDR3 protein has one entry. In the table there are 650,000 or so distinct CDR3 sequences, approximately 15% of which are singletons. The V gene is TRBV4-1, the J gene TRBJ2-7; D might be TRBD1 (6 bases). This sequence originates from a man aged 45-65 years who received an inactivated influenza vaccine. This specimen consisted of PBMCs from blood, obtained approximately 15 days before vaccination. The CDR3 protein is CASSQVLGGPGDGEQYF. The CDR3, as DNA: TGCGCCAGCAGCCAAGTGCTAGGTGGGCCAGGGGATGGCGAGCAGTACTTC.